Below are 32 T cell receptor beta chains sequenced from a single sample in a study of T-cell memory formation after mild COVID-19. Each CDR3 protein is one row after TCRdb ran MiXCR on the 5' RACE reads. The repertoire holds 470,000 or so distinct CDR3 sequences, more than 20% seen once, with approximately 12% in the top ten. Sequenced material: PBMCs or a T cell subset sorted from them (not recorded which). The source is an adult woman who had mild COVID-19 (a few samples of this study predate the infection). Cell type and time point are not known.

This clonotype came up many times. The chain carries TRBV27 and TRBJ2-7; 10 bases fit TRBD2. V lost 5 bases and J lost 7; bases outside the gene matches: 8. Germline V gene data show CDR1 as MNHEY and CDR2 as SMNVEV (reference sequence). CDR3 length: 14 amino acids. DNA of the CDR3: TGTGCCAGCAGTCCGCTACTAGCGGGGAGGGAGCAGTACTTC. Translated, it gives CASSPLLAGREQYF.

The CDR3 DNA sequence: TGTGCCAGCAGCTCCGGGACTAGCGGGAGGGCCTACGAGCAGTACTTC. This gives the protein CASSSGTSGRAYEQYF. V and J are TRBV7-9 and TRBJ2-7, with 16 bases matching TRBD2. The CDR3 totals 16 residues. The V segment lost 4 bases and the J segment 2 bases; nucleotides outside the gene matches: 2. Germline-derived CDR1 and CDR2 are SEHNR and FQNEAQ (reference sequence).

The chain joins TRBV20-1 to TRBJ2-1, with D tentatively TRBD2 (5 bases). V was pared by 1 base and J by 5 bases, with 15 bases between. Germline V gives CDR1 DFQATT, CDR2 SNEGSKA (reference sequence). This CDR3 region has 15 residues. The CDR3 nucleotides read TGCAGTGCTAGAGTAGCGCGGACCTTGAACAATGAGCAGTTCTTC. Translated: CSARVARTLNNEQFF.

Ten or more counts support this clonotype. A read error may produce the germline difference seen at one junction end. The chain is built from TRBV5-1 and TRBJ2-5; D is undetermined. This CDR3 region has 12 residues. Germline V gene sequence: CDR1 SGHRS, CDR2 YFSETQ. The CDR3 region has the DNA TGTGCCAGCAGCTTGAGCCAAGAGACCCAGTACTTC. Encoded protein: CASSLSQETQYF. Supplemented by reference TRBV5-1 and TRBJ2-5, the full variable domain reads KAGVTQTPRYLIKTRGQQVTLSCSPISGHRSVSWYQQTPGQGLQFLFEYFSETQRNKGNFPGRFSGRQFSNSRSEMNVSTLELGDSALYLCASSLSQETQYFGPGTRLLVL.

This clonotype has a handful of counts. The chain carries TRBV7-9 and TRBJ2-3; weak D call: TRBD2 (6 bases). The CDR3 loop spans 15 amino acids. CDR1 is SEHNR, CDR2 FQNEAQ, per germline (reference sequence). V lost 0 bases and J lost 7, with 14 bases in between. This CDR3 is CASSLAAARGNTQYF. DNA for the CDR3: TGTGCCAGCAGCTTAGCAGCGGCCCGGGGGAATACGCAGTATTTT.

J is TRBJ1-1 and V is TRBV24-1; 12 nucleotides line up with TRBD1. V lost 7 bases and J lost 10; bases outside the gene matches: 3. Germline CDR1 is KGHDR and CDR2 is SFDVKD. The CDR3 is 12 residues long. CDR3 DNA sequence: TGTGCCACCAGAGGGACAGGGGGCCGAGCTTTCTTT. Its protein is CATRGTGGRAFF.

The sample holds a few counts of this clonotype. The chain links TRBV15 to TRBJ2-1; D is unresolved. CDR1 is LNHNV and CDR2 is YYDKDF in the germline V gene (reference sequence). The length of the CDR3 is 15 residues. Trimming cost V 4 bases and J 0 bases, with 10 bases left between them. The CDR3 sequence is CATSTGPSSYNEQFF. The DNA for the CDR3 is TGTGCCACCAGCACGGGTCCAAGCTCCTACAATGAGCAGTTCTTC. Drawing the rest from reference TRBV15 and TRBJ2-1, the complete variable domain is DAMVIQNPRYQVTQFGKPVTLSCSQTLNHNVMYWYQQKSSQAPKLLFHYYDKDFNNEADTPDNFQSRRPNTSFCFLDIRSPGLGDTAMYLCATSTGPSSYNEQFFGPGTRLTVL.

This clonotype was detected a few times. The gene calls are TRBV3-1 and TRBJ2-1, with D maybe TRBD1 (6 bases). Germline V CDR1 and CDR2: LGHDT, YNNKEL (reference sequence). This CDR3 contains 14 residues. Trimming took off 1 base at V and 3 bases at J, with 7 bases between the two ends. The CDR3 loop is CASSQVQGYNEQFF. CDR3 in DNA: TGTGCCAGCAGCCAAGTACAGGGCTACAATGAGCAGTTCTTC.

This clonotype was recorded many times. The CDR3 here is CSVETSGTGAFF. In nucleotides, the CDR3 is TGCAGCGTTGAAACTTCCGGGACAGGGGCTTTCTTT. The chain uses TRBV29-1 and TRBJ1-1; 9 positions match TRBD1. After removal of 2 bases from V and 11 bases from J, the junction contained 6 bases not matched to a gene. The CDR3 loop spans 12 amino acids. The germline CDR1 and CDR2 sequences are SQVTM and ANQGSEA.

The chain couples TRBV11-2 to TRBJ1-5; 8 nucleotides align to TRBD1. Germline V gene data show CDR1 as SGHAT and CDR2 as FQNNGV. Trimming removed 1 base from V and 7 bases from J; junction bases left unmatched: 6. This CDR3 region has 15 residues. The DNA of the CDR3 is TGTGCCAGCAGCTTAGCGGACAGGGTGGGACAGCCCCAGCATTTT. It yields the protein CASSLADRVGQPQHF.

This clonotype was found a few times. The CDR3 region has the DNA TGTGCCTGGACCTTGGGACTAGCGGGAGTGGAGACCCAGTACTTC. It codes for CAWTLGLAGVETQYF. The chain uses TRBV30 and TRBJ2-5, with 14 bases that match TRBD2. V trimming: 4 bases; J trimming: 5 bases; junction bases outside the gene matches: 6. Germline V gene sequence: CDR1 GTSNPN, CDR2 SVGIG (reference sequence). The CDR3 covers 15 residues.

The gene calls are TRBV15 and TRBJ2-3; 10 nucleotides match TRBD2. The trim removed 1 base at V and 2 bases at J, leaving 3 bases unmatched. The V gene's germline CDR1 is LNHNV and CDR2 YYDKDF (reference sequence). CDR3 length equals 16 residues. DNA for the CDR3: TGTGCCACCAGCAGAGGGACTAGCGGAACCACAGATACGCAGTATTTT. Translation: CATSRGTSGTTDTQYF. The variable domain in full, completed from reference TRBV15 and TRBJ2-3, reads DAMVIQNPRYQVTQFGKPVTLSCSQTLNHNVMYWYQQKSSQAPKLLFHYYDKDFNNEADTPDNFQSRRPNTSFCFLDIRSPGLGDTAMYLCATSRGTSGTTDTQYFGPGTRLTVL.

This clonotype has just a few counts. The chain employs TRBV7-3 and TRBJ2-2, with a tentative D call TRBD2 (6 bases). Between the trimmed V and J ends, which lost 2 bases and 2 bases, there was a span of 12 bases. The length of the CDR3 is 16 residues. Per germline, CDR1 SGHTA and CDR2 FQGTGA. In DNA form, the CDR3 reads TGTGCCAGCAGCTTAGCCGGGACTCTTAACACCGGGGAGCTGTTTTTT. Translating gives CASSLAGTLNTGELFF. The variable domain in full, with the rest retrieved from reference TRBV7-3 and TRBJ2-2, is GAGVSQTPSNKVTEKGKYVELRCDPISGHTALYWYRQSLGQGPEFLIYFQGTGAADDSGLPNDRFFAVRPEGSVSTLKIQRTERGDSAVYLCASSLAGTLNTGELFFGEGSRLTVL.

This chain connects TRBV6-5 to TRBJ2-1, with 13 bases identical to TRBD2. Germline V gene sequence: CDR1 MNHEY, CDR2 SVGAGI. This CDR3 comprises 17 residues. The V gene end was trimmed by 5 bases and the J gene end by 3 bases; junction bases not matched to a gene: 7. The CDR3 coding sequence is TGTGCCAGCAGTCCTCGGACTAGCGGGAGCTTCTACAATGAGCAGTTCTTC. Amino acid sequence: CASSPRTSGSFYNEQFF.

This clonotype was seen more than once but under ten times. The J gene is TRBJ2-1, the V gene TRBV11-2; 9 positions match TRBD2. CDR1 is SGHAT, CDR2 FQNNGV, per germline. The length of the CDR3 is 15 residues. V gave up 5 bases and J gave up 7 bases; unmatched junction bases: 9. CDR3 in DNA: TGTGCCAGCAGCCTGGGGGGACTAGCTAAGAATGAGCAGTTCTTC. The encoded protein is CASSLGGLAKNEQFF. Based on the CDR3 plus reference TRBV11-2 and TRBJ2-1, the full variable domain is EAGVAQSPRYKIIEKRQSVAFWCNPISGHATLYWYQQILGQGPKLLIQFQNNGVVDDSQLPKDRFSAERLKGVDSTLKIQPAKLEDSAVYLCASSLGGLAKNEQFFGPGTRLTVL.

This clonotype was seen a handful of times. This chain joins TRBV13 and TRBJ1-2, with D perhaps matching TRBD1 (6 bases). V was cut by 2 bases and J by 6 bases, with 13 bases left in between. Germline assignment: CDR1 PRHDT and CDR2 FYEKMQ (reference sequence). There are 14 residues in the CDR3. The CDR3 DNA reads TGTGCCAGCAGCTTATTAACGGGGGACAATGGCTACACCTTC. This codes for CASSLLTGDNGYTF.

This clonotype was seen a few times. This CDR3 is CASSLGDSNEQFF. In DNA, the CDR3 is TGTGCCAGCAGCTTAGGCGATTCCAATGAGCAGTTCTTC. The chain couples TRBV7-9 to TRBJ2-1; D is ambiguous. Germline loops: CDR1 SEHNR, CDR2 FQNEAQ (reference sequence). The CDR3 is 13 amino acids. V gave up 1 base and J gave up 6 bases, with 7 bases separating them.

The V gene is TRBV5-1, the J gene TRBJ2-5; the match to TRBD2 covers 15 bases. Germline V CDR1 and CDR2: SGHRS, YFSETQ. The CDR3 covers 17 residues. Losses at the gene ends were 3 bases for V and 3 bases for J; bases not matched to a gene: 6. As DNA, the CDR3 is TGCGCCAGCAGCTCTGGACTAGCGGGGGGGACAAAAGAGACCCAGTACTTC. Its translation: CASSSGLAGGTKETQYF.

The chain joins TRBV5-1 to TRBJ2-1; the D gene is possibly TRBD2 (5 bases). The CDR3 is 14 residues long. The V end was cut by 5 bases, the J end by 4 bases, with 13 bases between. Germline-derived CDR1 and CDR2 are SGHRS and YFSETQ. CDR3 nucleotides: TGCGCCAGCAGAAACGATGGAGGATACAATGAGCAGTTCTTC. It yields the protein CASRNDGGYNEQFF.

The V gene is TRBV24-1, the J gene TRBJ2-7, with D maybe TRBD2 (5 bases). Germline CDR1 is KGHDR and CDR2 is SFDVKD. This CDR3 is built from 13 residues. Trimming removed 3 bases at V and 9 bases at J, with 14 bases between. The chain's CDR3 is CATSDGNSGGQYF. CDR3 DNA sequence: TGTGCCACCAGTGATGGAAATTCCGGAGGGCAGTACTTC.

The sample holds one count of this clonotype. DNA of the CDR3: TGTGCCAGCAGGGTACCGGGATCGCCGCTCACTTATGAGCAGTTCTTC. As protein: CASRVPGSPLTYEQFF. The chain combines TRBV7-9 with TRBJ2-1; possible D gene TRBD2, 5 bases. This CDR3 comprises 16 residues. CDR1 SEHNR and CDR2 FQNEAQ come from the germline V gene (reference sequence). The germline V and J ends were trimmed by 6 bases and 8 bases, with 23 bases remaining between them.

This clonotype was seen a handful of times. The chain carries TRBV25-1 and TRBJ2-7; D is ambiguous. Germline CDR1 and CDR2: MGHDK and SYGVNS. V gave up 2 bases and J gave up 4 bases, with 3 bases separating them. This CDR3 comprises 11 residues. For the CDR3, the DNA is TGTGCCAGCAGTGAAAAGTACGAGCAGTACTTC. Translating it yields CASSEKYEQYF.

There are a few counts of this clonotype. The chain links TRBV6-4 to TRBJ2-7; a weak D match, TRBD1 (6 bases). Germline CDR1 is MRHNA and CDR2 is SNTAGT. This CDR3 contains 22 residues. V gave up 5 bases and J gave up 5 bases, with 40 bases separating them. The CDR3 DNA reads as TGTGCCAGCAGTTCCGGACTCACCCTCCTACCAAAAATTGGACAGACCGGCCACGAGCAGTACTTC. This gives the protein CASSSGLTLLPKIGQTGHEQYF.

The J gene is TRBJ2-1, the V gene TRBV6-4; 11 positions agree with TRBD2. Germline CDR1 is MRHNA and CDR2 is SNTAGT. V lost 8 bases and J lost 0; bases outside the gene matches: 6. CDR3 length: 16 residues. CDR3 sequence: CASGYSGRASYNEQFF. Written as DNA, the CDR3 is TGTGCCAGCGGGTATAGCGGGAGGGCCTCCTACAATGAGCAGTTCTTC.

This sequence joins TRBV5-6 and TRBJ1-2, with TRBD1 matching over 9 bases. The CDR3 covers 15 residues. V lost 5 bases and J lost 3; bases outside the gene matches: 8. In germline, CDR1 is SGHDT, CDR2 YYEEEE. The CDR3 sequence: CASSFGQGSYYGYTF. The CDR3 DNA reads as TGTGCCAGCAGTTTCGGACAGGGGTCCTACTATGGCTACACCTTC. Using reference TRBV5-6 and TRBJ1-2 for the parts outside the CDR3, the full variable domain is DAGVTQSPTHLIKTRGQQVTLRCSPKSGHDTVSWYQQALGQGPQFIFQYYEEEERQRGNFPDRFSGHQFPNYSSELNVNALLLGDSALYLCASSFGQGSYYGYTFGSGTRLTVV.

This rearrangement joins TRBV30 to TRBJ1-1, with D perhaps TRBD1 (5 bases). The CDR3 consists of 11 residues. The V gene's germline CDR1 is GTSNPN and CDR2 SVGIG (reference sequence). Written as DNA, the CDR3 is TGTGCTCGGAGGGGGAACACTGAAGCTTTCTTT. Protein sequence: CARRGNTEAFF.

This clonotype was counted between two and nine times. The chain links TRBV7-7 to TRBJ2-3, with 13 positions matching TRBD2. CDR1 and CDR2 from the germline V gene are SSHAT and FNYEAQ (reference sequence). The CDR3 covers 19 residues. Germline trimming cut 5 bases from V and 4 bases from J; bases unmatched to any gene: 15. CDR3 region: CASSHHPVGTSGTPDTQYF. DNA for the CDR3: TGTGCCAGCAGCCATCACCCAGTCGGGACTAGCGGGACCCCAGATACGCAGTATTTT.

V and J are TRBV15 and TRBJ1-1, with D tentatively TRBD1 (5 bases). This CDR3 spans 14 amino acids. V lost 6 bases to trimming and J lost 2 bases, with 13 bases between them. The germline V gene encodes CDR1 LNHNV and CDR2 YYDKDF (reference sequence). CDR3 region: CATSGARVNTEAFF. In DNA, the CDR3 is TGTGCCACCAGTGGGGCCCGGGTAAACACTGAAGCTTTCTTT.

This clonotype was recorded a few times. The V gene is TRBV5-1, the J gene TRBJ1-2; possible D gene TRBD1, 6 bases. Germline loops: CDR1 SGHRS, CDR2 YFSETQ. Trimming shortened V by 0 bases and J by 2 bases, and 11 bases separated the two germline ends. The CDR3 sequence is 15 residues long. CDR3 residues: CASSLDPGANYGYTF. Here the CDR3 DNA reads TGCGCCAGCAGCTTGGATCCAGGGGCCAACTATGGCTACACCTTC.

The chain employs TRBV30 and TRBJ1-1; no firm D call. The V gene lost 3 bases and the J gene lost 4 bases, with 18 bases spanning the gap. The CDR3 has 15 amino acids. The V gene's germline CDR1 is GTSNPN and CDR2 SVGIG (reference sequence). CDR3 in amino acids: CAWRSRVRAFTEAFF. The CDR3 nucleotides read TGTGCCTGGAGGTCGAGGGTCAGAGCGTTCACTGAAGCTTTCTTT.

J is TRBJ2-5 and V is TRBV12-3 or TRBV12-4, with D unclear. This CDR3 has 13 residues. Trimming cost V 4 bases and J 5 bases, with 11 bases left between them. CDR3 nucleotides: TGTGCCAGCAGTTCCGATGTGGGGGAGACCCAGTACTTC. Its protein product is CASSSDVGETQYF.

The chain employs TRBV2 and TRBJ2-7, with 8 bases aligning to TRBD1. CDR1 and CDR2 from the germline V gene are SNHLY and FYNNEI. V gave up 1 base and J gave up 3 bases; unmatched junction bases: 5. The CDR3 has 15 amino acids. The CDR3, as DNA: TGTGCCAGCAGTGAAGACAGGGGGTACCGCTACGAGCAGTACTTC. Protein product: CASSEDRGYRYEQYF.